This TCR beta chain was sequenced for a study of cytomegalovirus exposure and HLA in healthy donors. The J segment lost 4 bases and the V segment lost 6 bases, leaving 10 bases of the junction unmatched. The CDR3 is 16 residues long. CDR1 is SGHAT, CDR2 FQNNGV, per germline. Study findings and constraints: Reports credit the classifier with highly specific, highly sensitive diagnosis of cytomegalovirus status. The study listed some 160 cytomegalovirus-associated TCR beta chains. Follow-up analysis found HLA locus-dependent TCR association rates, highest for DRB1 and lowest for HLA-C.

PCR employed 60 Vbeta and 13 Jbeta primers. Data came from immunoSEQ multiplex PCR; TCRdb stores just in-frame clones and leaves some out. Seen here are some 150,000 clones, roughly three quarters observed once, and the top ten hold 6.5% to 8%. This clone occurred a few times. Its antigen is currently unknown. The sequencing sample was made of PBMCs. The chain joins TRBV11-2 to TRBJ2-1, with 9 bases matching TRBD1. This TCR was recovered from a woman in her thirties or forties in good health and CMV-seropositive. CDR3 amino acids: CASSYPGQGNYNEQFF. The CDR3 DNA is TGTGCCAGCAGTTATCCCGGACAGGGGAATTACAATGAGCAGTTCTTC.